Below are 27 T cell receptor beta chains sequenced from a single sample in a study of cytomegalovirus exposure and HLA in healthy donors. Sequenced by immunoSEQ multiplex PCR; TCRdb stores in-frame clones only, minus some. In the table there are roughly 57,000 clones, 85% to 95% of which are singletons. Sequencing used PBMCs. Receptor source: a woman in her late teens or twenties in good health and CMV-seropositive.

The chain couples TRBV2 to TRBJ1-1; TRBD1 agrees at 8 bases. Trimming removed 5 bases from V and 1 base from J; junction bases left unmatched: 9. The CDR3 contains 16 residues. Germline V CDR1 and CDR2: SNHLY, FYNNEI. In DNA, the CDR3 is TGTGCCAGCAGTCCCACCGGGACAGGAGCGAACACTGAAGCTTTCTTT. It translates to CASSPTGTGANTEAFF.

This clone was seen once. The V call is TRBV5-1, the J call TRBJ1-6, with D maybe TRBD1 (5 bases). Germline CDR1 reads SGHRS; CDR2 reads YFSETQ. This CDR3 is built from 15 residues. V lost 4 bases, J lost 5 bases, and 13 bases lay in between. CDR3 nucleotides: TGCGCCAGCAGCGTAGGCGGCAGGGATAATTCACCCCTCCACTTT. It is translated as CASSVGGRDNSPLHF.

V and J are TRBV7-9 and TRBJ2-3; D may be TRBD2 (6 bases). Germline V gives CDR1 SEHNR, CDR2 FQNEAQ (reference sequence). The CDR3 has 14 residues. Between the trimmed V and J ends, which lost 3 bases and 5 bases, there was a span of 12 bases. CDR3 DNA: TGTGCCAGCAGCTTGGGACTCAGTGGAGATACGCAGTATTTT. Residues: CASSLGLSGDTQYF.

V usage is TRBV6-1 and J usage is TRBJ2-7, with 7 bases fitting TRBD1. Germline CDR1 is MNHNS and CDR2 is SASEGT. CDR3 length: 13 residues. After removal of 8 bases from V and 3 bases from J, the junction contained 7 bases not matched to a gene. The CDR3 loop is CASVDRAHYEQYF. The CDR3 DNA is TGTGCCAGCGTCGACAGGGCCCACTACGAGCAGTACTTC.

The V gene is TRBV27, the J gene TRBJ2-4; D is possibly TRBD2 (6 bases). Trimming left V 6 bases short and J 6 bases short, with 15 bases between. Germline assignment: CDR1 MNHEY and CDR2 SMNVEV (reference sequence). This CDR3 is built from 14 residues. CDR3 coding DNA: TGTGCCAGCAGGGCGCCGGGTAGCGGAAACATTCAGTACTTC. This sequence encodes CASRAPGSGNIQYF.

This clone was counted a single time. This chain connects TRBV11-2 to TRBJ1-1; 10 bases map to TRBD1. Germline V gene lookup returns CDR1 SGHAT and CDR2 FQNNGV. V gave up 3 bases and J gave up 2 bases; unmatched junction bases: 6. The CDR3 totals 16 residues. Here the CDR3 reads CASSLPRTGGNTEAFF. CDR3 sequence (DNA): TGTGCCAGCAGCTTGCCAAGGACAGGGGGAAACACTGAAGCTTTCTTT.

The CDR3 spells CASADSLAGESTDTQYF. The CDR3, as DNA: TGTGCCAGCGCGGATTCACTAGCGGGGGAAAGTACAGATACGCAGTATTTT. The rearrangement links TRBV7-9 to TRBJ2-3, with 11 bases identical to TRBD2. The junction had 13 bases not matched to a gene; V was cut back by 8 bases and J by 3 bases. The CDR3 loop spans 17 amino acids. CDR1 and CDR2 (germline): SEHNR, FQNEAQ (reference sequence).

V gene TRBV18 combines with J gene TRBJ2-1; D is possibly TRBD1 (5 bases). Germline values: CDR1 KGHSH, CDR2 LQKENI. This CDR3 is built from 14 residues. V was pared by 3 bases and J by 2 bases, with 8 bases between. As DNA, the CDR3 is TGTGCCAGCTCACCGGCACAGGCCTACAATGAGCAGTTCTTC. It yields the protein CASSPAQAYNEQFF.

This rearrangement joins TRBV28 to TRBJ1-5; 9 bases are a match to TRBD1. The junction had 12 bases not matched to a gene; V was cut back by 3 bases and J by 15 bases. The CDR3 sequence is 14 residues long. CDR1 is MDHEN and CDR2 is SYDVKM in the germline V gene. The DNA of the CDR3 is TGTGCCAGCAGTTTGGGACAGGGAAGGTTATTGTGGCATTTT. Translating it yields CASSLGQGRLLWHF.

This clone has just one count. The chain uses TRBV2 and TRBJ2-5; 7 nucleotides match TRBD1. CDR3 length: 12 residues. V was pared by 11 bases and J by 5 bases, with 8 bases of the junction left unmatched. Germline V lookup: CDR1 SNHLY, CDR2 FYNNEI. As DNA, the CDR3 is TGTGCCGGAGACAGGGTCGGCGAGACCCAGTACTTC. It encodes CAGDRVGETQYF.

This chain connects TRBV19 to TRBJ2-6, with D perhaps TRBD1 (8 bases). Trimming left V 0 bases short and J 4 bases short, with 16 bases between. The CDR3 is made up of 18 amino acids. The V gene's germline CDR1 is LNHDA and CDR2 SQIVND (reference sequence). DNA of the CDR3: TGTGCCAGTAGTATAGATCAGGGGGCGGGGGTCGGGGCCAACGTCCTGACTTTC. Encoded protein: CASSIDQGAGVGANVLTF.

This chain links TRBV5-4 with TRBJ1-2; D is perhaps TRBD1 (5 bases). The CDR3 sequence is 15 residues long. V lost 1 base to trimming and J lost 5 bases, with 15 bases between them. Germline CDR1 reads SGHNT; CDR2 reads YYREEE (reference sequence). In DNA, the CDR3 is TGTGCCAGCAGCTTGTCCCAATTAGGGGCTTATGGCTACACCTTC. This codes for CASSLSQLGAYGYTF.

The DNA for the CDR3 is TGTGCCAGCAGCCAAGATCGGGGGGACAACTCCTACGAGCAGTACTTC. As protein: CASSQDRGDNSYEQYF. The rearrangement links TRBV7-6 to TRBJ2-7; a weak D match, TRBD2 (7 bases). Trimming took off 5 bases at V and 0 bases at J, with 17 bases between the two ends. The CDR3 sequence is 16 residues long. Per germline, CDR1 SGHVS and CDR2 FNYEAQ.

This chain links TRBV10-1 with TRBJ2-1; tentative D call: TRBD1 (5 bases). The CDR3 sequence is 15 residues long. V was shortened by 3 bases and J by 4 bases, with 13 bases between the two germline ends. Germline lookup yields CDR1 WNHNN and CDR2 SYGVQD (reference sequence). In DNA, the CDR3 is TGCGCCAGCAGTGAAGACAGCCAGGTTTACAATGAGCAGTTCTTC. It encodes CASSEDSQVYNEQFF.

The chain recombines TRBV6-6 with TRBJ1-2; D is unresolved. The CDR3 runs 15 residues. The germline V gene has CDR1 MNHNY and CDR2 SVGAGI (reference sequence). Trimming took off 3 bases at V and 4 bases at J, with 15 bases between the two ends. DNA for the CDR3: TGTGCCAGCAGTTATTCGGGCAGCGGTACCTATGGCTACACCTTC. The encoded protein is CASSYSGSGTYGYTF.

The chain carries TRBV7-9 and TRBJ1-1, with D uncertain. There are 13 residues in the CDR3. V was trimmed by 5 bases and J by 1 base, leaving 8 bases between them. Per the germline V gene, CDR1 is SEHNR and CDR2 is FQNEAQ (reference sequence). CDR3 sequence (DNA): TGTGCCAGCAGCCCCCCAGGGAACACTGAAGCTTTCTTT. This sequence encodes CASSPPGNTEAFF. The full variable domain, its missing parts supplied by reference TRBV7-9 and TRBJ1-1, is DTGVSQNPRHKITKRGQNVTFRCDPISEHNRLYWYRQTLGQGPEFLTYFQNEAQLEKSRLLSDRFSAERPKGSFSTLEIQRTEQGDSAMYLCASSPPGNTEAFFGQGTRLTVV.

A single count supports this clone. The rearrangement joins TRBV18 to TRBJ2-1, with TRBD2 identical over 7 bases. The CDR3 totals 15 residues. J gave up 6 bases and V 3 bases, and 8 bases lay outside the gene matches. CDR1 is KGHSH, CDR2 LQKENI, per germline. The CDR3 loop reads CASSPNVPGGNEQFF. CDR3 DNA sequence: TGTGCCAGCTCACCGAACGTACCGGGAGGCAATGAGCAGTTCTTC.

J is TRBJ2-1 and V is TRBV11-2, with no clear D. The CDR3 consists of 11 residues. Germline loops: CDR1 SGHAT, CDR2 FQNNGV. The V end was cut by 7 bases, the J end by 6 bases, with 7 bases between. The CDR3 region is CASNPGNEQFF. The CDR3 DNA is TGTGCCAGCAACCCGGGCAATGAGCAGTTCTTC.

This chain connects TRBV5-1 to TRBJ1-1; perhaps TRBD1 as D (6 bases). This CDR3 spans 14 amino acids. CDR1 SGHRS and CDR2 YFSETQ come from the germline V gene. The germline V and J ends were trimmed by 1 base and 0 bases, with 7 bases remaining between them. The CDR3: CASSLTGMNTEAFF. CDR3 DNA: TGCGCCAGCAGCTTGACAGGGATGAACACTGAAGCTTTCTTT.

The chain joins TRBV4-3 to TRBJ2-5; 10 nucleotides align to TRBD2. J was trimmed by 1 base and V by 0 bases; bases with no gene match: 2. CDR1 is LGHNA, CDR2 YSLEER, per germline. This CDR3 spans 16 amino acids. As DNA, the CDR3 is TGCGCCAGCAGCCAAGATGTAGCGGGGGGCCAAGAGACCCAGTACTTC. The encoded protein is CASSQDVAGGQETQYF.

V usage is TRBV9 and J usage is TRBJ2-7; TRBD1 aligns across 9 bases. This CDR3 comprises 14 residues. Germline CDR1 and CDR2: SGDLS and YYNGEE. V lost 4 bases, J lost 2 bases, and 4 bases stayed unmatched. The CDR3 sequence is CASSTGQGAYEQYF. DNA for the CDR3: TGTGCCAGCAGCACGGGACAGGGAGCCTACGAGCAGTACTTC.

This clone was counted once. CDR3 nucleotides: TGCGCCAGCAGTCTCGCCGCAGGGGGGCTGGACAATGAGCAGTTCTTC. Amino acid sequence: CASSLAAGGLDNEQFF. The chain uses TRBV5-1 and TRBJ2-1; D may be TRBD1 (7 bases). The CDR3 runs 16 residues. Trimming shortened V by 5 bases and J by 5 bases, and 20 bases separated the two germline ends. Germline V lookup: CDR1 SGHRS, CDR2 YFSETQ.

J is TRBJ1-6 and V is TRBV2; D call uncertain. The CDR3 is 15 residues long. V lost 7 bases and J lost 6, with 16 bases in between. CDR1 and CDR2 from the germline V gene are SNHLY and FYNNEI. DNA of the CDR3: TGTGCCAGCACCAAGCGGGCAGGTGGTAATTCACCCCTCCACTTT. Translating it yields CASTKRAGGNSPLHF.

The chain carries TRBV5-6 and TRBJ2-7; TRBD1 might be the D (5 bases). Germline V gene lookup returns CDR1 SGHDT and CDR2 YYEEEE. This CDR3 has 14 amino acids. V lost 2 bases, J lost 3 bases, and 12 bases lay in between. The CDR3 region has the DNA TGTGCCAGCAGCTTCCCATCAGGGCTCTACGAGCAGTACTTC. Protein sequence: CASSFPSGLYEQYF.

The J gene is TRBJ1-4, the V gene TRBV7-6; D perhaps matches TRBD1 (5 bases). From germline, CDR1 is SGHVS and CDR2 FNYEAQ. V lost 1 base and J lost 4, with 10 bases in between. This CDR3 is built from 15 residues. CDR3 in amino acids: CASSLGGGFNEKLFF. The CDR3 nucleotides are TGTGCCAGCAGCTTAGGCGGGGGATTTAATGAAAAACTGTTTTTT.

The chain carries TRBV18 and TRBJ2-7; TRBD2 matches at 11 bases. Germline V gene data show CDR1 as KGHSH and CDR2 as LQKENI. The CDR3 has 15 amino acids. V gave up 6 bases and J gave up 2 bases; unmatched junction bases: 6. As DNA, the CDR3 is TGTGCCAGCTCGCCAACTAGCGGGGGCCCCTACGAGCAGTACTTC. Its translation is CASSPTSGGPYEQYF. The full variable domain, completed using reference TRBV18 and TRBJ2-7, is NAGVMQNPRHLVRRRGQEARLRCSPMKGHSHVYWYRQLPEEGLKFMVYLQKENIIDESGMPKERFSAEFPKEGPSILRIQQVVRGDSAAYFCASSPTSGGPYEQYFGPGTRLTVT.

The chain employs TRBV19 and TRBJ1-2; the D is unclear. Germline V gene sequence: CDR1 LNHDA, CDR2 SQIVND (reference sequence). With 3 bases removed from V and 4 bases from J, the gap between germline ends came to 12 bases. The CDR3 length is 14 residues. The CDR3 DNA sequence: TGTGCCAGTAGTATGCCGGGTTGGTCCTATGGCTACACCTTC. Translating it yields CASSMPGWSYGYTF. Supplemented by reference TRBV19 and TRBJ1-2, the full variable domain reads DGGITQSPKYLFRKEGQNVTLSCEQNLNHDAMYWYRQDPGQGLRLIYYSQIVNDFQKGDIAEGYSVSREKKESFPLTVTSAQKNPTAFYLCASSMPGWSYGYTFGSGTRLTVV.